Listed here is a single TCR beta chain. The CDR3 has 16 amino acids. Germline assignment: CDR1 SGHNT and CDR2 YENEEA. V dropped 2 bases and J dropped 5; count of bases not matched to a gene: 8. Original data processing: For nucleated cells, counts were estimated from reference gene primer amplification. Assay: immunoSEQ multiplex PCR; the TCRdb copy retains only in-frame clones and omits some. Clonal size and the V and J genes are those of that table, whereas D and trimming came from the DNA. This sample has around 200,000 clones, with 86% found just once. These data belong to a study of blood T cell repertoires in COVID-19. Study at large: There were acute and convalescent COVID-19 samples, and they came from the United States, Italy and Spain. In each case, the material was cDNA or gDNA derived from T cells, B-cell-depleted T cells, or PBMCs.

Seattle patient enrollment occurred during active infection, with longitudinal follow-up thereafter. The receptor was derived from a woman aged 60-75 years with COVID-19, enrolled during active disease. The chain combines TRBV11-3 with TRBJ2-5; 10 nucleotides agree with TRBD2. Specimen: peripheral blood. The CDR3 DNA sequence: TGTGCCAGCAGCTTAAGGCAGCGGGAGGGCAGCGAGACCCAGTACTTC. Translated, it gives CASSLRQREGSETQYF.